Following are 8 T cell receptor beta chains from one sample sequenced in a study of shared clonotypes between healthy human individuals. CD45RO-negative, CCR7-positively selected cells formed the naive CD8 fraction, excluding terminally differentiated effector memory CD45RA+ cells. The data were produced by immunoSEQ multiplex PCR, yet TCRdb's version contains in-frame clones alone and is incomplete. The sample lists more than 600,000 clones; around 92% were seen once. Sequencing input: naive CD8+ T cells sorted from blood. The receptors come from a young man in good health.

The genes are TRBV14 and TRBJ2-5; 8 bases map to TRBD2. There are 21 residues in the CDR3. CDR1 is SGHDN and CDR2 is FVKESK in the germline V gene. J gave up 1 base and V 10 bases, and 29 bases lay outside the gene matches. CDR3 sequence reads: CANRALPFGGASGPTQETQYF. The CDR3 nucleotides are TGTGCCAACCGGGCACTTCCATTTGGGGGGGCTAGCGGGCCAACCCAAGAGACCCAGTACTTC.

The CDR3 DNA sequence: TGTGCCAGCAGTTTAGAGGTAGCGGGGGACAATGAGCAGTTCTTC. This codes for CASSLEVAGDNEQFF. The chain joins TRBV28 to TRBJ2-1; 9 bases line up with TRBD2. The CDR3 spans 15 residues. Germline CDR1 MDHEN, CDR2 SYDVKM. V trimming: 2 bases; J trimming: 5 bases; junction bases outside the gene matches: 4.

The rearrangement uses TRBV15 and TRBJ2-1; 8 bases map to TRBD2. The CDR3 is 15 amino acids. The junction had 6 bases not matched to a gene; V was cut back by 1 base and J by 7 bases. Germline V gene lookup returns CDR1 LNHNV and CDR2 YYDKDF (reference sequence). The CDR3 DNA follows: TGTGCCACCAGCAGAGCCAGCGGGAGTAGGAATGAGCAGTTCTTC. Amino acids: CATSRASGSRNEQFF.

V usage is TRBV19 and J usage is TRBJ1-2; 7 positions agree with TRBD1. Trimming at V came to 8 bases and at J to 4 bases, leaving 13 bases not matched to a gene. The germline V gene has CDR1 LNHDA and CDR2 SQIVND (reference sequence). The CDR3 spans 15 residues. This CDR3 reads CASAAYGGGGYGYTF. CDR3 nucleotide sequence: TGTGCCAGTGCAGCATATGGAGGGGGCGGCTATGGCTACACCTTC.

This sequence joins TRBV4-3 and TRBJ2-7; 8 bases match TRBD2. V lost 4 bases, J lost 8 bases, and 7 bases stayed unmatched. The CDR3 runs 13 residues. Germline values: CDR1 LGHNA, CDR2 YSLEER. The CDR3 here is CASSPSGGGKQYF. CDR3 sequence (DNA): TGCGCCAGCAGCCCAAGCGGGGGAGGTAAGCAGTACTTC.

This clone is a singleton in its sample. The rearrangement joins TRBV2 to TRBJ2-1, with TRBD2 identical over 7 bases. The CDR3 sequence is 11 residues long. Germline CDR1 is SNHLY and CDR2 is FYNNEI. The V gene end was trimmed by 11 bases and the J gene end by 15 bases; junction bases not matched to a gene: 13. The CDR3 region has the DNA TGTGCCTTCCTCGCAGGGACTACTCGGTTCTTC. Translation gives CAFLAGTTRFF.

CDR3 loop: CASSPRPDRAGANVLTF. The CDR3 nucleotides read TGTGCCAGCAGCCCTAGACCGGACAGGGCCGGGGCCAACGTCCTGACTTTC. V gene TRBV5-8 combines with J gene TRBJ2-6, with TRBD1 matching 8 bases. CDR3 size: 17 residues. CDR1 and CDR2 from the germline V gene are SGHTS and YDEGEE. J lost 4 bases, V lost 4 bases, and 10 bases had no gene match.

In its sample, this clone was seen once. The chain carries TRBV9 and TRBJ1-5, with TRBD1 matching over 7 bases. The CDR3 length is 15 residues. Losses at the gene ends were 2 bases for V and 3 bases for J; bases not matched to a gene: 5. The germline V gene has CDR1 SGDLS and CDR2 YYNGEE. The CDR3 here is CASSVTGRLNQPQHF. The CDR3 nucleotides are TGTGCCAGCAGCGTGACAGGGAGGCTCAATCAGCCCCAGCATTTT. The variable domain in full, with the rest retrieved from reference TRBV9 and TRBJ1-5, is DSGVTQTPKHLITATGQRVTLRCSPRSGDLSVYWYQQSLDQGLQFLIQYYNGEERAKGNILERFSAQQFPDLHSELNLSSLELGDSALYFCASSVTGRLNQPQHFGDGTRLSIL.